The clone carrying this T cell receptor beta chain was seen only once. Authors' methods: How many nucleated cells were present was estimated from reference gene primer amplification. Generated by immunoSEQ multiplex PCR, the TCRdb table keeps only in-frame clones and is missing some. V and J calls plus clone size are reproduced from that table; the DNA served to infer D and trimming. The sample records approximately 170,000 clones, about nine tenths being singletons. Trimming took 3 bases from V and 0 from J; bases not matched to a gene: 6. This CDR3 is built from 17 residues. Looked up from germline, CDR1 is LNHDA and CDR2 is SQIVND (reference sequence). These data come from a study of blood T cell repertoires in COVID-19.

V usage is TRBV19 and J usage is TRBJ1-4; 8 bases fit TRBD1. The TCR comes from a man aged 60-69 years with active or convalescent COVID-19. Specimen: peripheral blood. CDR3 sequence (DNA): TGTGCCAGTAGTATGGCTCCAGGGGGCCCAACTAATGAAAAACTGTTTTTT. Residues: CASSMAPGGPTNEKLFF.